This TCR beta chain was sequenced during a study of regulatory T cells in long-lasting Graves disease. Study outcomes and limitations: Among persistent patients, a larger number of public clonotypes were shared (around 3,000) than among newly diagnosed patients (more than 850).

CDR1 is SQVTM and CDR2 is ANQGSEA in the germline V gene. V lost 6 bases to trimming and J lost 6 bases; unmatched junction nucleotides: 14. This CDR3 comprises 15 residues. The authors built TCR beta libraries using iRepertoire HTBI primers and Arm-PCR of CDR3 regions. Per the original data handling: The study identified 62 TRBV and about 13 TRBJ segments across samples. One entry per CDR3 protein results from TCRdb running MiXCR on the multiplex PCR reads. TCRdb, rather than the study authors, made the V and J calls. The sample holds about 540,000 distinct CDR3 sequences, less than 15% seen once. This clonotype appeared many times. What it binds is not known. Stated time point: newly diagnosed GD, antithyroid drugs for less than 3 months. RNA from PBMCs was the source of the TCR library. These data were also filed under a second study, of T cells in Graves' hyperthyroidism and ophthalmopathy. That publication notes: The HTBI primer set served for first-round RT-PCR of the TCR CDR3.

This TCR was recovered from a man aged 25-40 years with Graves disease. Sequencing was performed on peripheral blood mononuclear cells (PBMCs), taken at new diagnosis, from a patient treated with antithyroid drugs. This rearrangement joins TRBV29-1 to TRBJ2-1; 7 bases are shared with TRBD2. CDR3 in amino acids: CSVRTGGGVGNEQFF. Here the CDR3 DNA reads TGCAGCGTGCGAACGGGAGGAGGAGTAGGCAATGAGCAGTTCTTC.